This T cell receptor beta chain is drawn from a study of shared clonotypes between healthy human individuals. The wider study: Plates per donor: three CD4 naive, three CD4 memory, two CD8 naive, one CD8 memory.

In this sample, this clone turned up a few times. The trim removed 6 bases at V and 4 bases at J, leaving 8 bases unmatched. Per the germline V gene, CDR1 is SGHVS and CDR2 is FQNEAQ. The CDR3 is made up of 14 amino acids. TCRdb's copy holds only in-frame clones and misses some; the assay was immunoSEQ multiplex PCR. The sample lists some 660,000 clones; more than 70% were seen once. The sequence was collected from a woman in her thirties in good health. The J gene is TRBJ1-1, the V gene TRBV7-8; 7 bases match TRBD1. The source material was memory CD4+ T cells sorted from blood. The sample's subset: CD45RA-negative fraction. The CDR3 spells CASRWTGVGTEAFF. Here the CDR3 DNA reads TGTGCCAGCAGATGGACAGGAGTGGGCACTGAAGCTTTCTTT.